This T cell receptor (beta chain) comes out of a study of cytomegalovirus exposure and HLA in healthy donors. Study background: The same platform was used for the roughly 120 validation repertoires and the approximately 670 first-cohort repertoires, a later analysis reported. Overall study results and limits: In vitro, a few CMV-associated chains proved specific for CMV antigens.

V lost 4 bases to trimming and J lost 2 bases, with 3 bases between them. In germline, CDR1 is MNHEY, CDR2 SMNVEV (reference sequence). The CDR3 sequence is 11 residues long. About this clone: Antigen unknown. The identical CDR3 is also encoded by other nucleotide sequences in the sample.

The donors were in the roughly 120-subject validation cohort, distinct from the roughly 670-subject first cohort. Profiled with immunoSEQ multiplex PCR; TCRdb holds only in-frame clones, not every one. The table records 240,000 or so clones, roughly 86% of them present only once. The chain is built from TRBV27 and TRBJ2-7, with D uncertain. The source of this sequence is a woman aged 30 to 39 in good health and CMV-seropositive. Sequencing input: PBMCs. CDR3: CASSSAYEQYF. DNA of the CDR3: TGTGCCAGCAGTTCGGCCTACGAGCAGTACTTC.